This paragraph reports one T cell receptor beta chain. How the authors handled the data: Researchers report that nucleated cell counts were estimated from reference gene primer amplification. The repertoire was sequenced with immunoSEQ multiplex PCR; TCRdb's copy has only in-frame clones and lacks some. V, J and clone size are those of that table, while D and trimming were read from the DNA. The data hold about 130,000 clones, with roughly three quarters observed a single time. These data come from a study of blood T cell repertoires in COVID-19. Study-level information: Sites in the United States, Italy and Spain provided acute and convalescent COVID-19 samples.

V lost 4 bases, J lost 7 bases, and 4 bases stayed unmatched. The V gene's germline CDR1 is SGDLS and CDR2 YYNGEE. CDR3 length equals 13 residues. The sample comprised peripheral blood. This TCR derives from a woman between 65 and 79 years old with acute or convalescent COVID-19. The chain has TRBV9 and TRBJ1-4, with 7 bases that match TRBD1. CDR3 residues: CASSRQGGEKLFF. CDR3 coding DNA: TGTGCCAGCAGCCGACAGGGAGGTGAAAAACTGTTTTTT.